This record concerns one T cell receptor beta chain sequence. An end of the junction does not agree with germline; a read error may underlie this. This record comes from a study of cytomegalovirus exposure and HLA in healthy donors. The CDR3 covers 15 residues. Germline V gene sequence: CDR1 MDHEN, CDR2 SYDVKM. Amplification used 60 Vbeta primers and 13 Jbeta primers. Here immunoSEQ multiplex PCR was the method, and the copy in TCRdb shows in-frame clones only, minus some. The sample shows about 120,000 clones, around 74% of them seen only once. V usage is TRBV28 and J usage is TRBJ1-2, with D perhaps matching TRBD1 (6 bases). The clonotype comes from a man aged 55-75 years in good health and CMV-seropositive. The material sequenced was PBMCs. The CDR3 region is CASSSYRAGNYGCTF. CDR3 in DNA: TGTGCCAGCAGTTCCTACAGGGCCGGGAACTATGGCTGCACCTTC.